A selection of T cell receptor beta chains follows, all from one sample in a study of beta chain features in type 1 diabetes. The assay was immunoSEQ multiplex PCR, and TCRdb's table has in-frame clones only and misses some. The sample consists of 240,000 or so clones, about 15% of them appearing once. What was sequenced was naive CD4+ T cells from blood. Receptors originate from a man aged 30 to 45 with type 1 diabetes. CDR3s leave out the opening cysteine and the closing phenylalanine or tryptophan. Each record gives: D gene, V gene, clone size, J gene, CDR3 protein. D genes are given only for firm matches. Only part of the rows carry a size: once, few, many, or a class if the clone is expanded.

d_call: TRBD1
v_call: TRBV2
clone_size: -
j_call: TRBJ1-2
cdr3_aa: ASSSGTGNGYT

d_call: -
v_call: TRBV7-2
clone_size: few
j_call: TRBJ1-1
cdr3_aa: ASSLSRQEAF

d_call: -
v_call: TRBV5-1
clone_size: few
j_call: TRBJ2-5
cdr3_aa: ASSSGSLGAGQETQY

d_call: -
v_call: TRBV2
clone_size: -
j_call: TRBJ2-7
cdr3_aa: ASMELGSSYEQY

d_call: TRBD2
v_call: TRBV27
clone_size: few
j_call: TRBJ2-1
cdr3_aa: ASSTTRREGLHEQF

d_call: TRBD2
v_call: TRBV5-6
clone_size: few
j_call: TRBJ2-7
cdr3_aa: ASRPRGDHEQY

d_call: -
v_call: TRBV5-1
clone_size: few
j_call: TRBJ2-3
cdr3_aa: ASSLAADSNTDTQY

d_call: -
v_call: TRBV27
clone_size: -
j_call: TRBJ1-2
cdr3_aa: ASSDHSQANYGYT

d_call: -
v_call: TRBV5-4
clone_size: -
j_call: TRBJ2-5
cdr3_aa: ASSRSGVSQETQY

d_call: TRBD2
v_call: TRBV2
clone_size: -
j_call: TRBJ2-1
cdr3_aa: ASSEGLTRYNEQF

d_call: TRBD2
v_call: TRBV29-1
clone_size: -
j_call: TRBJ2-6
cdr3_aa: SVAGGGPSGANVLT

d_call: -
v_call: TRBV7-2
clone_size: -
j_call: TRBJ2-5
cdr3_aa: ASTLQETQY

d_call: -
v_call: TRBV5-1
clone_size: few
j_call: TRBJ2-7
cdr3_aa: ASSLAGQGIYEQY

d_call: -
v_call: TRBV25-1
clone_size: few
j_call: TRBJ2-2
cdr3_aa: ASIGHNTGELF

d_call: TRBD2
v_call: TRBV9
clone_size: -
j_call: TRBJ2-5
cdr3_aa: ASSEGSGRTQETQY

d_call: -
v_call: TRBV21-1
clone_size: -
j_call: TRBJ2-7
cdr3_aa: ASSKDSAGFSYEQY

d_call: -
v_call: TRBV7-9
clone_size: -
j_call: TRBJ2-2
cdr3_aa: ASSSRGGTGELF

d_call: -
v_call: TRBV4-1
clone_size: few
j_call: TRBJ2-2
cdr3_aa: ASKKEVAAPGELF

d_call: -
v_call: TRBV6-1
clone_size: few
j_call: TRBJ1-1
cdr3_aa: VTVDGHLNTEAF

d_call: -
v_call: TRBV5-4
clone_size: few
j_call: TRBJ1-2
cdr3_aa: ASSVGANYGYT

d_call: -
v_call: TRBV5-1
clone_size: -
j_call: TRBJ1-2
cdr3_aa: ASSLALENYGYT

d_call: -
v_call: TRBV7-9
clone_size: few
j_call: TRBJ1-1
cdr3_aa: ASSLQDTEAF

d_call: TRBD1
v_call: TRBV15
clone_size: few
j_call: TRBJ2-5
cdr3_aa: ATSSVPGTGKETQY

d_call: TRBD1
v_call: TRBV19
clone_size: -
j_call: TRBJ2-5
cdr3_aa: ASSGQAQETQY

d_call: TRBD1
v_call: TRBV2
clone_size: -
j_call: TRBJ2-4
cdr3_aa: ASTQDRGGKNIQY

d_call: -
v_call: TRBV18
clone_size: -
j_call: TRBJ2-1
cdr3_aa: ASSFFGLIRNRSYNEQF

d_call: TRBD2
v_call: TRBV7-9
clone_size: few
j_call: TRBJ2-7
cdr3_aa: ASSLTSGKGIPYEQY

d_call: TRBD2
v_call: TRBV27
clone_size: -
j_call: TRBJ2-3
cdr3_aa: ASSPSGNTDTQY

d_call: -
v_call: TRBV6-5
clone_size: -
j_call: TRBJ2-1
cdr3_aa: ASRPGTLSYNEQF

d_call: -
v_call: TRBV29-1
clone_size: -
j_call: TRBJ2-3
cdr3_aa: SAMGPQGADTQY

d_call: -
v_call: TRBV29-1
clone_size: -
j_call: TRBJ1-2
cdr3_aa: SVGARANYGYT

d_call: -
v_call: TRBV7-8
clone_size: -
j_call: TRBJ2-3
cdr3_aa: ASSFRGGPEGQY

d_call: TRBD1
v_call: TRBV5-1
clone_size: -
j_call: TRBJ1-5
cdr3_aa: ASSGTVHNQPQH

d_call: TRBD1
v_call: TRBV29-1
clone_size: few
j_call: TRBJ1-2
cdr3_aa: SGSIGGTQANYGYT

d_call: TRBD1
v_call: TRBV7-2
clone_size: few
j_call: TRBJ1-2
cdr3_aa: ASSPGVGRGRDGYT

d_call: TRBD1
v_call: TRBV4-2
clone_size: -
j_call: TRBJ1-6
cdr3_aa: ASSQTGQGAAYNSPLH

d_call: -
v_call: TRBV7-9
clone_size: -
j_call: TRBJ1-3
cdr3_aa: ASSLDSISGNTIY

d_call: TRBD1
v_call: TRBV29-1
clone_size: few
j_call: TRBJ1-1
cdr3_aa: SVRGQGNTEAF

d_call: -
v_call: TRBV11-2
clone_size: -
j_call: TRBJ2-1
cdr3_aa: ASSLAMVGRVGYNEQF

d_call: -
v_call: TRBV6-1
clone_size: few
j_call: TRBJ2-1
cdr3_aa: ASSGGANSYNEQF

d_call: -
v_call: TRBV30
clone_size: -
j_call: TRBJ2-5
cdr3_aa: AWRVIGGETQY

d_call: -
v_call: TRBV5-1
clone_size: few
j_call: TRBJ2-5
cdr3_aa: ASSLGQQETQY

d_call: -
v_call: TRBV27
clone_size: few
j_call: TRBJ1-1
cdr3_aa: ASSGHVNTEAF